This T cell receptor (beta chain) derives from a study of blood T cell repertoires in COVID-19. Looking at the study overall: Collection of acute and convalescent COVID-19 samples took place in the United States, Italy and Spain. Sources were T cells, B-cell-depleted T cells, or PBMCs; the material itself was cDNA or gDNA.

As originally analysed: Nucleated cell counts were estimated from reference gene primer amplification. The repertoire was sequenced with immunoSEQ multiplex PCR; TCRdb's copy has only in-frame clones and lacks some. V, J and clone size are taken as reported in that table, and D and trimming were inferred from the DNA itself. The table records tens of thousands of clones, 80% to 90% of them present only once. The receptor's source is a human donor in a cohort sampled during active COVID-19. What was sequenced was peripheral blood.

CDR3 sequence (DNA): TGTGCCAGCAGCCAAGGCCCAGGGCAGCCCCAGCATTTT. It yields the protein CASSQGPGQPQHF. This chain links TRBV14 with TRBJ1-5, with D perhaps matching TRBD1 (5 bases). This CDR3 contains 13 residues. Trimming shortened V by 1 base and J by 7 bases, and 8 bases separated the two germline ends. Germline V gives CDR1 SGHDN, CDR2 FVKESK.